Shown below are 27 T cell receptor beta chains from a single sample sequenced in a study of beta chain features in type 1 diabetes. Study-wide results and caveats: Moderately but significantly shorter TCRB CDR3s were found in Type 1 diabetes patients in all four CD4+ subsets.

These receptors' targets are unknown. Sequenced material consisted of expressed TCRB transcripts (all of the isolated RNA was reverse transcribed). This table comes from immunoSEQ multiplex PCR, and its TCRdb copy is limited to in-frame clones, with some not included. The sample carries about 650,000 clones, approximately 13% recorded once. Sequenced: naive CD4+ T cells from blood. All receptors come from a young man with type 1 diabetes.

In this sample, this clone turned up a few times. The V call is TRBV6-5, the J call TRBJ1-4, with a weak D call TRBD1 (5 bases). With 3 bases removed from V and 1 base from J, the gap between germline ends came to 12 bases. The CDR3 has 16 residues. Germline V CDR1 and CDR2: MNHEY, SVGAGI. Here the CDR3 DNA reads TGTGCCAGCAGTTATGGGGGTCGGGGAACTAATGAAAAACTGTTTTTT. Translation gives CASSYGGRGTNEKLFF.

This clone was seen a few times. The V and J genes are TRBV10-3 and TRBJ2-7, with 8 positions matching TRBD1. Germline trimming cut 5 bases from V and 3 bases from J; bases unmatched to any gene: 9. Per germline, CDR1 ENHRY and CDR2 SYGVKD. CDR3 length: 15 residues. CDR3 nucleotides: TGTGCCATCAGTCCAGGGGACAGGTCCATCTACGAGCAGTACTTC. Its protein is CAISPGDRSIYEQYF.

This clone was seen a handful of times. The chain couples TRBV6-1 to TRBJ2-7; maybe TRBD1 (5 bases). CDR3 length: 13 amino acids. The germline CDR1 and CDR2 sequences are MNHNS and SASEGT. Trimming took 7 bases from V and 3 from J, leaving 13 bases between them. CDR3 residues: CASKGAVVYEQYF. In DNA form, the CDR3 reads TGTGCCAGCAAAGGGGCAGTAGTCTACGAGCAGTACTTC.

This clone was seen more than once but under ten times. V and J are TRBV5-1 and TRBJ1-6; D remains ambiguous. V lost 4 bases to trimming and J lost 7 bases, with 9 bases between them. The germline gives CDR1 SGHRS, CDR2 YFSETQ. CDR3 length: 13 residues. The CDR3 loop is CASSLPGNSPLHF. The CDR3, as DNA: TGCGCCAGCAGCCTCCCAGGCAATTCACCCCTCCACTTT.

CDR3 loop: CASSSGYGYTF. The CDR3 DNA sequence: TGTGCCAGCAGTTCAGGCTATGGCTACACCTTC. The rearrangement uses TRBV5-6 and TRBJ1-2, with D uncertain. The CDR3 is 11 residues long. Germline V gives CDR1 SGHDT, CDR2 YYEEEE. Trimming removed 5 bases at V and 4 bases at J, with 6 bases between.

The table lists this clone with a few counts. Here the CDR3 reads CASSPPGTGGEQYF. CDR3 DNA: TGTGCCAGCTCACCACCAGGGACAGGGGGCGAGCAGTACTTC. The chain recombines TRBV18 with TRBJ2-7; 11 bases match TRBD1. From germline, CDR1 is KGHSH and CDR2 LQKENI. This CDR3 contains 14 residues. The V segment lost 0 bases and the J segment 6 bases; nucleotides outside the gene matches: 1. The full variable domain, in which reference TRBV18 and TRBJ2-7 provide the parts outside the CDR3, is NAGVMQNPRHLVRRRGQEARLRCSPMKGHSHVYWYRQLPEEGLKFMVYLQKENIIDESGMPKERFSAEFPKEGPSILRIQQVVRGDSAAYFCASSPPGTGGEQYFGPGTRLTVT.

This clone turned up a few times. This sequence joins TRBV18 and TRBJ1-1, with TRBD1 identical over 7 bases. This CDR3 region has 15 residues. With 6 bases clipped from V and 0 bases from J, the junction kept 7 bases outside the gene matches. Germline V gives CDR1 KGHSH, CDR2 LQKENI. Written as DNA, the CDR3 is TGTGCCAGCTCCCTTGGACAGGTCATGAACACTGAAGCTTTCTTT. This translates into CASSLGQVMNTEAFF.

This clone was picked up a small number of times. This rearrangement joins TRBV5-1 to TRBJ2-1, with TRBD2 as a possible D gene (6 bases). The V end was cut by 0 bases, the J end by 7 bases, with 14 bases between. This CDR3 contains 15 residues. Germline values: CDR1 SGHRS, CDR2 YFSETQ. The chain's CDR3 is CASSLEQEGRNEQFF. The DNA for the CDR3 is TGCGCCAGCAGCTTGGAACAGGAGGGCAGGAATGAGCAGTTCTTC.

The chain recombines TRBV29-1 with TRBJ1-2, with no clear D. Looked up from germline, CDR1 is SQVTM and CDR2 is ANQGSEA. V shed 0 bases and J shed 5 bases, with 13 bases lying between them. The CDR3 sequence is 14 residues long. The CDR3 DNA sequence: TGCAGCGTTGAAGATCTTTGGCCGGCATATGGCTACACCTTC. It specifies CSVEDLWPAYGYTF.

CDR3 bases: TGTGCCAGCAGCTCGGACAGGGAAGGATCCGAGCAGTACTTC. It yields the protein CASSSDREGSEQYF. The V and J genes are TRBV6-5 and TRBJ2-7; 8 bases fit TRBD1. CDR1 is MNHEY, CDR2 SVGAGI, per germline. The CDR3 loop spans 14 amino acids. V shed 6 bases, J shed 6 bases, and the junction held 10 bases outside the gene matches.

This clone was picked up a small number of times. V and J are TRBV2 and TRBJ1-6, with TRBD1 matching over 7 bases. V shed 4 bases, J shed 10 bases, and the junction held 7 bases outside the gene matches. Germline-derived CDR1 and CDR2 are SNHLY and FYNNEI. The CDR3 sequence is 14 residues long. In DNA form, the CDR3 reads TGTGCCAGCAGTGGAGGGCAGGGGGAATCACCCCTCCACTTT. Translated: CASSGGQGESPLHF. Together with reference TRBV2 and TRBJ1-6, the CDR3 gives the full variable domain: EPEVTQTPSHQVTQMGQEVILRCVPISNHLYFYWYRQILGQKVEFLVSFYNNEISEKSEIFDDQFSVERPDGSNFTLKIRSTKLEDSAMYFCASSGGQGESPLHFGNGTRLTVT.

The gene calls are TRBV11-2 and TRBJ2-3; 8 nucleotides match TRBD2. Germline CDR1 reads SGHAT; CDR2 reads FQNNGV. The CDR3 sequence is 18 residues long. V was pared by 1 base and J by 4 bases, with 13 bases of the junction left unmatched. CDR3 coding DNA: TGTGCCAGCAGCTTAGGCGGACACGGGGGGGCCGGTTCAGATACGCAGTATTTT. It codes for CASSLGGHGGAGSDTQYF.

This clone was picked up a small number of times. This chain links TRBV2 with TRBJ2-7, with 8 nucleotides matching TRBD1. Per the germline V gene, CDR1 is SNHLY and CDR2 is FYNNEI. This CDR3 has 14 residues. The V and J ends lost 1 base and 3 bases, in that order; junction bases with no gene match: 2. CDR3 region: CASSEDRGYYEQYF. Here the CDR3 DNA reads TGTGCCAGCAGTGAAGACAGGGGGTACTACGAGCAGTACTTC.

V gene TRBV6-6 combines with J gene TRBJ2-1, with TRBD1 matching 8 bases. The CDR3 consists of 16 residues. Germline trimming cut 2 bases from V and 8 bases from J; bases unmatched to any gene: 11. Germline CDR1 reads MNHNY; CDR2 reads SVGAGI (reference sequence). CDR3 in DNA: TGTGCCAGCAGTTACCCGCGGACAGGGAAGGTAGATGAGCAGTTCTTC. It specifies CASSYPRTGKVDEQFF.

The chain uses TRBV18 and TRBJ1-6; 7 nucleotides line up with TRBD1. Trimming cost V 5 bases and J 9 bases; bases outside gene matches: 10. Germline assignment: CDR1 KGHSH and CDR2 LQKENI. CDR3 length: 15 residues. In DNA, the CDR3 is TGTGCCAGCTCATCGCAACAGGGGAATAGTTCACCCCTCCACTTT. Translating gives CASSSQQGNSSPLHF.

This clone was seen a few times. The same CDR3 also results from other DNA sequences found in this sample. The V call is TRBV30, the J call TRBJ1-2; D possibly corresponds to TRBD1 (5 bases). There are 12 residues in the CDR3. The V and J ends lost 3 bases and 5 bases respectively, with 10 bases between them. CDR1 GTSNPN and CDR2 SVGIG come from the germline V gene (reference sequence). The CDR3 nucleotides are TGTGCCTGGAGCGGGACGTATTATGGCTACACCTTC. Translating it yields CAWSGTYYGYTF. Full variable domain (missing parts from reference TRBV30 and TRBJ1-2): SQTIHQWPATLVQPVGSPLSLECTVEGTSNPNLYWYRQAAGRGLQLLFYSVGIGQISSEVPQNLSASRPQDRQFILSSKKLLLSDSGFYLCAWSGTYYGYTFGSGTRLTVV.

The genes are TRBV7-2 and TRBJ2-5; no clear D. With 4 bases removed from V and 0 bases from J, the gap between germline ends came to 3 bases. The CDR3 is made up of 12 amino acids. CDR1 and CDR2 from the germline V gene are SGHTA and FQGNSA. The CDR3 sequence: CASSWDQETQYF. The CDR3 DNA sequence: TGTGCCAGCAGCTGGGACCAAGAGACCCAGTACTTC.

This clone was counted only a few times. The chain recombines TRBV25-1 with TRBJ1-3, with D maybe TRBD1 (5 bases). V was trimmed by 8 bases and J by 2 bases, leaving 13 bases between them. CDR3 size: 14 residues. Germline lookup yields CDR1 MGHDK and CDR2 SYGVNS. The CDR3 DNA follows: TGTGCCAGCTCCCGAGGGGTAGCTGGAAACACCATATATTTT. It specifies CASSRGVAGNTIYF. The whole variable domain, filled in from reference TRBV25-1 and TRBJ1-3, reads EADIYQTPRYLVIGTGKKITLECSQTMGHDKMYWYQQDPGMELHLIHYSYGVNSTEKGDLSSESTVSRIRTEHFPLTLESARPSHTSQYLCASSRGVAGNTIYFGEGSWLTVV.

Turning to this clone: This same CDR3 is encoded by further DNA sequences in the sample. This chain links TRBV9 with TRBJ2-5, with D possibly TRBD1 on 6 matching bases. CDR3 length equals 13 residues. Trimming left V 2 bases short and J 2 bases short, with 7 bases between. Germline V CDR1 and CDR2: SGDLS, YYNGEE. The CDR3 DNA follows: TGTGCCAGCAGCGTTGGACAGCAAGAGACCCAGTACTTC. Protein product: CASSVGQQETQYF.

This clone was recorded a few times. V usage is TRBV5-1 and J usage is TRBJ1-5, with TRBD1 identical over 8 bases. The CDR3 totals 14 residues. Germline V gene data show CDR1 as SGHRS and CDR2 as YFSETQ. Germline trimming cut 8 bases from V and 5 bases from J; bases unmatched to any gene: 9. The CDR3 reads CARYDRGSDQPQHF. CDR3 sequence (DNA): TGCGCCAGGTACGACAGGGGTTCGGATCAGCCCCAGCATTTT.

Only a few counts were recorded for this clone. The chain is built from TRBV14 and TRBJ1-1; perhaps TRBD1 as D (5 bases). Germline V gene sequence: CDR1 SGHDN, CDR2 FVKESK. The CDR3 runs to 15 residues. The V end lost 0 bases, the J end lost 4 bases, and 12 bases lay between the germline ends. This CDR3 is CASSQDWQGGTEAFF. In DNA form, the CDR3 reads TGTGCCAGCAGCCAAGATTGGCAGGGAGGCACTGAAGCTTTCTTT.

This clone was seen only a few times. V is TRBV7-9 and J is TRBJ1-1, with unresolved D. From germline, CDR1 is SEHNR and CDR2 FQNEAQ (reference sequence). The ends were cut back, 0 bases at V and 10 bases at J, with 15 bases in the middle. The CDR3 totals 14 residues. The CDR3 DNA follows: TGTGCCAGCAGCTTAGCTGATCGGCGGCGTCGAGCTTTCTTT. Translated, it gives CASSLADRRRRAFF.

V gene TRBV7-9 combines with J gene TRBJ1-6; 7 bases line up with TRBD1. This CDR3 has 14 residues. Germline lookup yields CDR1 SEHNR and CDR2 FQNEAQ (reference sequence). V shed 4 bases, J shed 7 bases, and the junction held 4 bases outside the gene matches. CDR3 nucleotide sequence: TGTGCCAGCAGCTCCGGGACAGCCAATTCACCCCTCCACTTT. It codes for CASSSGTANSPLHF.

In this sample, this clone turned up a few times. The V and J genes are TRBV6-6 and TRBJ2-5; D is undetermined. Germline V gene lookup returns CDR1 MNHNY and CDR2 SVGAGI (reference sequence). V was trimmed by 8 bases and J by 3 bases, leaving 7 bases between them. This CDR3 is 11 amino acids long. The CDR3, as DNA: TGTGCCAGCCACGCAGAAGAGACCCAGTACTTC. Protein: CASHAEETQYF.

The chain is built from TRBV5-1 and TRBJ1-4; D remains unclear. V was trimmed by 0 bases and J by 3 bases, leaving 12 bases between them. CDR1 and CDR2 (germline): SGHRS, YFSETQ. The CDR3 is 16 residues long. The DNA for the CDR3 is TGCGCCAGCAGCTTGGGTCGAGCAGGACCTAATGAAAAACTGTTTTTT. Its protein is CASSLGRAGPNEKLFF. Variable domain in full (rest from reference TRBV5-1 and TRBJ1-4): KAGVTQTPRYLIKTRGQQVTLSCSPISGHRSVSWYQQTPGQGLQFLFEYFSETQRNKGNFPGRFSGRQFSNSRSEMNVSTLELGDSALYLCASSLGRAGPNEKLFFGSGTQLSVL.

This clone appeared a few times. This chain uses TRBV25-1 with TRBJ1-5; D might be TRBD1 (5 bases). Germline lookup yields CDR1 MGHDK and CDR2 SYGVNS. The CDR3 has 14 amino acids. V was clipped by 3 bases and J by 4 bases, with 10 bases between them. CDR3 protein: CASSDPGMNQPQHF. The DNA for the CDR3 is TGTGCCAGCAGTGACCCAGGGATGAATCAGCCCCAGCATTTT. The full variable domain, its missing parts supplied by reference TRBV25-1 and TRBJ1-5, is EADIYQTPRYLVIGTGKKITLECSQTMGHDKMYWYQQDPGMELHLIHYSYGVNSTEKGDLSSESTVSRIRTEHFPLTLESARPSHTSQYLCASSDPGMNQPQHFGDGTRLSIL.

The rearrangement joins TRBV10-3 to TRBJ1-4; maybe TRBD1 (6 bases). The V end lost 5 bases, the J end lost 2 bases, and 9 bases lay between the germline ends. CDR1 is ENHRY and CDR2 is SYGVKD in the germline V gene. CDR3 length: 14 amino acids. This CDR3 reads CAISQRGTNEKLFF. The DNA of the CDR3 is TGTGCCATCAGTCAAAGGGGGACTAATGAAAAACTGTTTTTT.